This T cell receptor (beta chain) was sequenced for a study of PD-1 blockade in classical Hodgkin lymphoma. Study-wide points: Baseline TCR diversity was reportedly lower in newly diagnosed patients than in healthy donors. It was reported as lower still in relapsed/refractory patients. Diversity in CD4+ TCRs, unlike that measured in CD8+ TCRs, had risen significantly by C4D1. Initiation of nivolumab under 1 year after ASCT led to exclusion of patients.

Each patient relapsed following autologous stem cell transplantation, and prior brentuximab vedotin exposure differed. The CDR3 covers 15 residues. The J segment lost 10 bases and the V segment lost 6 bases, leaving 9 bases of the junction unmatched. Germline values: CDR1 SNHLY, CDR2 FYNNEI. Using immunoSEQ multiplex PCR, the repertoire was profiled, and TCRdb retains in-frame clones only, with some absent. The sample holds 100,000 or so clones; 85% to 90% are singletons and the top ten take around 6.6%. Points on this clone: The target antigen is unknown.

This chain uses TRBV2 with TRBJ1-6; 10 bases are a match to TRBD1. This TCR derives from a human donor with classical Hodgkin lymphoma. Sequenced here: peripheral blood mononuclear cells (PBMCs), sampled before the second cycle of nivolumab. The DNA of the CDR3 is TGTGCCAGCAGACCGGGGACAGGGGTGGGGTCACCCCTCCACTTT. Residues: CASRPGTGVGSPLHF.